This T cell receptor (beta chain) appears in the sequencing data of a study of blood T cell dynamics during melanoma immunotherapy. Study summary: First-line therapy was either pembrolizumab or nivolumab with ipilimumab for metastatic melanoma. Study-level results: It remained unknown if the driving T cell clones were melanoma-specific.

Assay: immunoSEQ multiplex PCR; the TCRdb copy retains only in-frame clones and omits some. The table lists more than 9,000 clones, 85% to 90% of them singletons. Per germline, CDR1 SGHDT and CDR2 YYEEEE. Trimming took off 2 bases at V and 4 bases at J, with 10 bases between the two ends. The CDR3 consists of 14 residues. A note on this clone: Antigen specificity is unknown.

Sample time point: week 3, after first cycle of checkpoint inhibitor. No patient had earlier systemic cancer treatment, concurrent immunosuppressants, or another active cancer. This specimen consisted of blood, obtained from a patient treated with checkpoint blockade. The receptor was derived from a human donor with melanoma. The chain carries TRBV5-6 and TRBJ1-3; the D is unclear. This CDR3 is CASSLMQPGNTIYF. For the CDR3, the DNA is TGTGCCAGCAGCTTAATGCAGCCGGGAAACACCATATATTTT.